This TCR beta chain originates from a study of blood T cell repertoires in COVID-19. In the study overall: Specimens from acute and convalescent COVID-19 originated in the United States, Italy and Spain.

The data were produced by immunoSEQ multiplex PCR, yet TCRdb's version contains in-frame clones alone and is incomplete. The sample lists more than 110,000 clones; about 70% were seen once. This clone appeared once. The length of the CDR3 is 14 residues. In germline, CDR1 is SGDLS, CDR2 YYNGEE. The V segment lost 5 bases and the J segment 2 bases; nucleotides outside the gene matches: 5. The chain couples TRBV9 to TRBJ2-5, with TRBD1 matching over 8 bases. The sequenced material came from peripheral blood. The sequence was collected from an elderly man with acute or convalescent COVID-19. As DNA, the CDR3 is TGTGCCAGCAGTCTAGGACAGGGACAAGAGACCCAGTACTTC. This encodes CASSLGQGQETQYF.